The 29 T cell receptor beta chains listed next were all sequenced from one sample in a study of CD8+ T cells in alopecia areata (dated by TCRdb to between 2018 and 2020). The sample's time point, from its label and the paper: baseline before oral tofacitinib. To prepare the library, the immunoSEQ multiplex PCR assay was applied. RNA was extracted from all samples and reverse transcribed into cDNA as template for TCR sequencing. TCRdb limited this immuneACCESS table to in-frame rearrangements with V and J called. A share of clones is missing; checked studies link under half to unresolved V genes, and the rest is unexplained. Counted in this sample were about 180,000 clones; over 55% of them appeared once. 1.7% of the sample comes from the top ten. The starting material was CD4+ T cells sorted from blood, obtained at week 0. These receptor sequences come from a human donor with alopecia areata.

This chain uses TRBV10-3 with TRBJ1-6; D is unresolved. V lost 11 bases and J 8 bases, leaving 16 bases between the germline ends. Germline assignment: CDR1 ENHRY and CDR2 SYGVKD. The CDR3 has 13 residues. For the CDR3, the DNA is TGTGCCTCCGGGCCCGAATGGGATTCACCCCTCCACTTT. Its protein product is CASGPEWDSPLHF.

This clone has only a few counts. CDR3 bases: TGCAGCGTTGAGGGGGGGTACGGCACAGATACGCAGTATTTT. Its translation: CSVEGGYGTDTQYF. V usage is TRBV29-1 and J usage is TRBJ2-3, with 7 positions matching TRBD2. CDR1 and CDR2 (germline): SQVTM, ANQGSEA. This CDR3 contains 14 residues. With 3 bases clipped from V and 1 base from J, the junction kept 4 bases outside the gene matches.

This chain connects TRBV5-6 to TRBJ2-2; D gene uncertain. V gave up 4 bases and J gave up 1 base, with 14 bases separating them. Germline CDR1 is SGHDT and CDR2 is YYEEEE. The CDR3 contains 16 residues. For the CDR3, the DNA is TGTGCCAGCAGCCCCGTGCCAGGCCAGAACACCGGGGAGCTGTTTTTT. The encoded protein is CASSPVPGQNTGELFF.

The chain links TRBV2 to TRBJ1-6; possibly TRBD1 for D (5 bases). V lost 3 bases, J lost 6 bases, and 9 bases lay in between. The CDR3 extends over 14 amino acids. Germline CDR1 reads SNHLY; CDR2 reads FYNNEI. The CDR3 is CASSEGPSNSPLHF. CDR3 nucleotides: TGTGCCAGCAGTGAGGGACCGAGTAATTCACCCCTCCACTTT.

This clone has only a few counts. One end of the junction is discordant with germline, which a read error may explain. This chain connects TRBV30 to TRBJ1-2; D not certain. The CDR3 spans 10 residues. Germline values: CDR1 GTSNPN, CDR2 SVGIG (reference sequence). CDR3 sequence (DNA): TGTGCCTGGATTAGCGTAACCGCAAAGTTC. It encodes CAWISVTAKF. The full variable domain, completed using reference TRBV30 and TRBJ1-2, is SQTIHQWPATLVQPVGSPLSLECTVEGTSNPNLYWYRQAAGRGLQLLFYSVGIGQISSEVPQNLSASRPQDRQFILSSKKLLLSDSGFYLCAWISVTAKFGSGTRLTVV.

This chain joins TRBV29-1 and TRBJ2-2, with D possibly being TRBD1 or TRBD2 (5 bases each). This CDR3 region has 15 residues. CDR1 is SQVTM and CDR2 is ANQGSEA in the germline V gene. V lost 5 bases, J lost 1 base, and 14 bases lay in between. This CDR3 reads CSVTPGPLNTGELFF. CDR3 DNA sequence: TGCAGCGTTACTCCGGGACCCTTGAACACCGGGGAGCTGTTTTTT.

The chain recombines TRBV9 with TRBJ1-6; 7 bases map to TRBD1. The germline CDR1 and CDR2 sequences are SGDLS and YYNGEE. This CDR3 is built from 15 residues. V shed 0 bases and J 11 bases; nucleotides not matched to a gene: 8. CDR3 DNA: TGTGCCAGCAGCGTAGAACAGGGGATCCCAGCACCCCTCCACTTT. It encodes CASSVEQGIPAPLHF.

Notes on this clone: Germline is not matched at one junction end, which may reflect a read error. V gene TRBV7-2 combines with J gene TRBJ2-7; D is unresolved. Per germline, CDR1 SGHTA and CDR2 FQGNSA. The CDR3 runs 15 residues. The CDR3 nucleotides are TGTGCCAGCAGCTTAGCGCGCAGTCGCTCCCACGAGCAGTACTTC. It specifies CASSLARSRSHEQYF. Supplemented by reference TRBV7-2 and TRBJ2-7, the full variable domain reads GAGVSQSPSNKVTEKGKDVELRCDPISGHTALYWYRQSLGQGLEFLIYFQGNSAPDKSGLPSDRFSAERTGGSVSTLTIQRTQQEDSAVYLCASSLARSRSHEQYFGPGTRLTVT.

This clone was seen more than once but under ten times. The CDR3 loop reads CASSSMGQSYNEQFF. In DNA, the CDR3 is TGTGCCAGCAGCTCCATGGGGCAGTCCTACAATGAGCAGTTCTTC. The rearrangement links TRBV11-2 to TRBJ2-1, with D maybe TRBD1 (5 bases). CDR3 length: 15 amino acids. CDR1 SGHAT and CDR2 FQNNGV come from the germline V gene. Trimming stripped 4 bases from V and 1 base from J, with 11 bases between.

The V call is TRBV30, the J call TRBJ1-6; 9 nucleotides align to TRBD1. V was clipped by 4 bases and J by 7 bases; unmatched bases: 2. Germline V lookup: CDR1 GTSNPN, CDR2 SVGIG (reference sequence). The CDR3 sequence is 13 residues long. The CDR3 loop reads CAWKGQGNSPLHF. The CDR3 DNA follows: TGTGCCTGGAAAGGACAGGGGAATTCACCCCTCCACTTT.

This clone has at least ten counts. The chain links TRBV29-1 to TRBJ1-2, with D perhaps TRBD1 (6 bases). V lost 7 bases, J lost 4 bases, and 19 bases lay in between. The CDR3 is made up of 14 amino acids. Germline V lookup: CDR1 SQVTM, CDR2 ANQGSEA. In DNA form, the CDR3 reads TGCAGCGCCCTGCGGGGGGCGTCGGGCTATGGCTACACCTTC. Amino acids: CSALRGASGYGYTF.

This clone was seen a single time. The chain joins TRBV30 to TRBJ1-4, with D unclear. Germline V CDR1 and CDR2: GTSNPN, SVGIG (reference sequence). The CDR3 consists of 11 residues. V shed 4 bases and J shed 7 bases, with 7 bases lying between them. CDR3 bases: TGTGCCTGGAATGTCGGTGAAAAACTGTTTTTT. It specifies CAWNVGEKLFF.

This clone showed up just a few times. The chain links TRBV29-1 to TRBJ2-1, with a tentative D call TRBD1 (5 bases). CDR1 SQVTM and CDR2 ANQGSEA come from the germline V gene. This CDR3 spans 14 amino acids. V dropped 3 bases and J dropped 0 bases, with 9 bases sitting between them. This CDR3 reads CSVDPGNSYNEQFF. Here the CDR3 DNA reads TGCAGCGTTGATCCAGGGAACTCCTACAATGAGCAGTTCTTC.

The CDR3 DNA reads TGTGCCAGCAGTTATTTTGACGTCCGGGACTCGAAACTGTTTTTT. Translating it yields CASSYFDVRDSKLFF. The genes are TRBV6-5 and TRBJ1-4; D may be TRBD1 (5 bases). The germline V gene has CDR1 MNHEY and CDR2 SVGAGI. Trimming removed 3 bases from V and 11 bases from J, with 19 bases in between. This CDR3 is 15 amino acids long.

This clone was observed a few times. The chain couples TRBV7-2 to TRBJ2-1; D ambiguous. The V end was cut by 1 base, the J end by 4 bases, with 14 bases between. The CDR3 contains 16 residues. Germline V CDR1 and CDR2: SGHTA, FQGNSA. The CDR3 sequence: CASSLGFEAKYNEQFF. CDR3 DNA: TGTGCCAGCAGCTTAGGTTTTGAGGCCAAGTACAATGAGCAGTTCTTC.

V is TRBV2 and J is TRBJ1-6; weak D call: TRBD1 (6 bases). The V gene's germline CDR1 is SNHLY and CDR2 FYNNEI. The CDR3 runs 14 residues. V lost 3 bases and J lost 7, with 10 bases in between. CDR3 sequence: CASSDLQGNSPLHF. In DNA, the CDR3 is TGTGCCAGCAGTGATTTACAGGGAAATTCACCCCTCCACTTT. Full variable domain (rest looked up from reference TRBV2 and TRBJ1-6): EPEVTQTPSHQVTQMGQEVILRCVPISNHLYFYWYRQILGQKVEFLVSFYNNEISEKSEIFDDQFSVERPDGSNFTLKIRSTKLEDSAMYFCASSDLQGNSPLHFGNGTRLTVT.

The rearrangement uses TRBV10-3 and TRBJ2-7; the D is unclear. Trimming removed 0 bases from V and 1 base from J, with 10 bases in between. Looked up from germline, CDR1 is ENHRY and CDR2 is SYGVKD. The CDR3 is made up of 15 amino acids. The chain's CDR3 is CAISESKVVSYEQYF. In DNA, the CDR3 is TGTGCCATCAGTGAGTCGAAGGTCGTATCCTACGAGCAGTACTTC.

The chain joins TRBV5-6 to TRBJ2-5; perhaps TRBD2 as D (6 bases). Germline V gene sequence: CDR1 SGHDT, CDR2 YYEEEE. Trimming removed 1 base from V and 2 bases from J, with 12 bases in between. This CDR3 region has 15 residues. CDR3 bases: TGTGCCAGCAGCTTGCAAGCGGGCTTACAAGAGACCCAGTACTTC. Translated, it gives CASSLQAGLQETQYF. Drawing the rest from reference TRBV5-6 and TRBJ2-5, the complete variable domain is DAGVTQSPTHLIKTRGQQVTLRCSPKSGHDTVSWYQQALGQGPQFIFQYYEEEERQRGNFPDRFSGHQFPNYSSELNVNALLLGDSALYLCASSLQAGLQETQYFGPGTRLLVL.

The chain recombines TRBV5-1 with TRBJ2-1; D unresolved. The V gene's germline CDR1 is SGHRS and CDR2 YFSETQ. Trimming cost V 0 bases and J 0 bases, with 4 bases left between them. This CDR3 has 14 residues. CDR3 region: CASSLDPSYNEQFF. The CDR3 coding sequence is TGCGCCAGCAGCTTGGACCCCTCCTACAATGAGCAGTTCTTC.

The rearrangement uses TRBV5-1 and TRBJ2-1; a weak D match, TRBD2 (6 bases). The V gene lost 7 bases and the J gene lost 4 bases, with 12 bases spanning the gap. Germline CDR1 reads SGHRS; CDR2 reads YFSETQ. This CDR3 region has 13 residues. This CDR3 is CASRRDLYNEQFF. The DNA of the CDR3 is TGCGCCAGCCGGCGGGACCTATACAATGAGCAGTTCTTC.

Only one count was recorded for this clone. This chain uses TRBV6-4 with TRBJ2-6; D may be TRBD1 or TRBD2 (5 bases each). The CDR3 is 18 residues long. Germline V gene lookup returns CDR1 MRHNA and CDR2 SNTAGT. Between the trimmed V and J ends, which lost 0 bases and 0 bases, there was a span of 12 bases. CDR3 in amino acids: CASSDSGDRASGANVLTF. In DNA form, the CDR3 reads TGTGCCAGCAGTGACTCGGGGGATAGGGCCTCTGGGGCCAACGTCCTGACTTTC.

The genes are TRBV5-1 and TRBJ1-5, with 9 bases identical to TRBD1. J gave up 3 bases and V 4 bases, and 8 bases lay outside the gene matches. This CDR3 spans 16 amino acids. Germline lookup yields CDR1 SGHRS and CDR2 YFSETQ. The CDR3, as DNA: TGCGCCAGCAGCCGCGGAGACAGGGGGGACAATCAGCCCCAGCATTTT. Encoded protein: CASSRGDRGDNQPQHF.

This CDR3 reads CSVDRTAYNEQFF. The CDR3 DNA is TGCAGCGTTGACCGGACAGCCTACAATGAGCAGTTCTTC. V and J are TRBV29-1 and TRBJ2-1; the D gene is possibly TRBD1 (6 bases). V was pared by 3 bases and J by 2 bases, with 8 bases between. This CDR3 contains 13 residues. Germline V gene lookup returns CDR1 SQVTM and CDR2 ANQGSEA.

V gene TRBV7-3 combines with J gene TRBJ2-1; 9 bases are shared with TRBD2. V lost 2 bases, J lost 7 bases, and 3 bases stayed unmatched. There are 14 residues in the CDR3. Germline assignment: CDR1 SGHTA and CDR2 FQGTGA. The CDR3 spells CASSLASGINEQFF. The CDR3 region has the DNA TGTGCCAGCAGCTTAGCTAGCGGGATAAATGAGCAGTTCTTC.

This clone was seen a few times. This rearrangement joins TRBV7-3 to TRBJ2-4; D is uncertain. The CDR3 has 14 amino acids. V was clipped by 0 bases and J by 6 bases, with 9 bases between them. Germline-derived CDR1 and CDR2 are SGHTA and FQGTGA. Here the CDR3 reads CASSLTPARNIQYF. CDR3 sequence (DNA): TGTGCCAGCAGCTTAACACCAGCGCGAAACATTCAGTACTTC.

This clone has more than one count but fewer than ten. The chain has TRBV7-9 and TRBJ2-2, with D unresolved. Trimming removed 7 bases at V and 9 bases at J, with 12 bases between. The germline V gene encodes CDR1 SEHNR and CDR2 FQNEAQ (reference sequence). This CDR3 is 12 amino acids long. As DNA, the CDR3 is TGTGCCAGCACCCCCGGATTGTGGGAGCTGTTTTTT. This gives the protein CASTPGLWELFF.

Only one count was recorded for this clone. The chain links TRBV12-1 to TRBJ2-1; the table names TRBD2, a call not compared with the DNA. TRBV12-1 is listed as a pseudogene. The CDR3 loop spans 16 amino acids. In DNA form, the CDR3 reads TGTGCCAGCAGCTTAGCTCGGACTTGGGCTTCGTATGAGCAGTTCTTC. Translation gives CASSLARTWASYEQFF.

Turning to this clone: Just one base apart from a much larger clone, this may be a read error. The CDR3 nucleotides read TGTGCCAGCAGTTCGGACAATGAGCAGTTCTTC. This translates into CASSSDNEQFF. The chain employs TRBV2 and TRBJ2-1; D is ambiguous. Trimming took off 5 bases at V and 5 bases at J, with 4 bases between the two ends. This CDR3 region has 11 residues. Looked up from germline, CDR1 is SNHLY and CDR2 is FYNNEI.

This clone was seen a handful of times. The same CDR3 can be traced to other DNA sequences in this sample. The V call is TRBV29-1, the J call TRBJ1-1; D gene unclear. The CDR3 loop spans 10 amino acids. Between the trimmed V and J ends, which lost 5 bases and 2 bases, there was a span of 3 bases. CDR1 is SQVTM and CDR2 is ANQGSEA in the germline V gene. In DNA, the CDR3 is TGCAGCGTTTCCAACACTGAAGCTTTCTTT. It encodes CSVSNTEAFF.